Listed below are T cell receptor beta chains from one sample, sequenced in a study of blood T cell repertoires in COVID-19. TCRdb keeps only in-frame clones here, not all; method: immunoSEQ multiplex PCR. The data hold about 400,000 clones, with around nine tenths observed a single time. The sequencing input was peripheral blood. Receptor source: a human donor in a cohort sampled during active COVID-19. CDR3s include the opening cysteine and the closing phenylalanine or tryptophan. A D gene is named only where the DNA matches it firmly. A row's size may be missing; if present it is once, few, many or a size class.

j_gene	v_gene	abundance	len	d_gene	CDR3aa	CDR3nt
TRBJ2-7	TRBV5-4	-	16	-	CASSLGLRDTNYEQYF	TGTGCCAGCAGCTTGGGACTCCGGGACACAAACTACGAGCAGTACTTC
TRBJ2-1	TRBV25-1	-	15	TRBD2	CASSISGRAYDEQFF	TGTGCCAGCAGTATTAGCGGGAGGGCCTATGATGAGCAGTTCTTC
TRBJ2-6	TRBV3-1/TRBV3-2	-	16	-	CASTRGGGTGANVLTF	TGTGCCAGCACCAGAGGTGGGGGGACTGGGGCCAACGTCCTGACTTTC
TRBJ1-3	TRBV3-1/TRBV3-2	-	12	-	CASSPYGNTIYF	TGTGCCAGCAGCCCCTACGGAAACACCATATATTTT
TRBJ1-6	TRBV19	-	13	TRBD1	CASSGTGFSPLHF	TGTGCCAGTAGCGGGACAGGGTTTTCACCCCTCCACTTT
TRBJ1-6	TRBV25-1	-	17	TRBD1	CASSDLRQGINNSPLHF	TGTGCCAGCAGTGACCTAAGACAGGGAATTAATAATTCACCCCTCCACTTT
TRBJ1-3	TRBV3-1/TRBV3-2	-	16	TRBD1	CASSLGQGREGNTIYF	TGTGCCAGCAGCCTGGGACAGGGGAGAGAGGGAAACACCATATATTTT
TRBJ2-7	TRBV24-1	-	16	TRBD2	CATSEGTSGPSYEQYF	TGTGCCACCAGTGAGGGGACTAGCGGACCTTCTTACGAGCAGTACTTC
TRBJ1-1	TRBV19	-	18	-	CASSISPWGGNGNNEAFF	TGTGCCAGTAGTATATCCCCCTGGGGCGGTAACGGCAACAATGAAGCTTTCTTT
TRBJ2-7	TRBV5-1	-	16	TRBD1	CASSPSTGTGIYEQYF	TGCGCCAGCAGCCCTTCAACCGGGACAGGGATCTACGAGCAGTACTTC
TRBJ1-5	TRBV14	-	17	TRBD1	CASSLGTGKDSNQPQHF	TGTGCCAGCAGCCTAGGGACAGGGAAGGATAGCAATCAGCCCCAGCATTTT
TRBJ1-1	TRBV11-2	-	19	-	CASSSNTRLNRVGDTEAFF	TGTGCCAGCAGTTCCAATACCCGCCTGAACAGGGTAGGGGACACTGAAGCTTTCTTT
TRBJ1-2	TRBV5-1	-	15	-	CASSVDRPPNYGYTF	TGCGCCAGCAGCGTGGACAGACCTCCTAACTATGGCTACACCTTC
TRBJ2-7	TRBV30	-	13	-	CASSWTDGYEQYF	TGTGCCTCTTCTTGGACAGACGGCTACGAGCAGTACTTC
TRBJ1-2	TRBV27	-	17	-	CASSFSAQGSANYGYTF	TGTGCCAGCAGTTTTTCGGCCCAGGGCAGTGCTAACTATGGCTACACCTTC
TRBJ2-3	TRBV7-6	-	18	TRBD2	CASSLALTSGGARDTQYF	TGTGCCAGCAGCTTAGCGCTGACTAGCGGGGGGGCCAGAGATACGCAGTATTTT
TRBJ2-1	TRBV19	-	16	TRBD2	CASNTRTSGVNNEQFF	TGTGCCAGCAACACCCGGACTAGCGGGGTTAACAATGAGCAGTTCTTC
TRBJ1-1	TRBV5-1	-	15	-	CASSLDAGDGTEAFF	TGCGCCAGCAGCTTGGATGCAGGGGACGGCACTGAAGCTTTCTTT
TRBJ2-3	TRBV5-1	-	13	-	CASSSGDADTQYF	TGCGCCAGCAGCTCAGGGGATGCGGATACGCAGTATTTT
TRBJ1-4	TRBV7-9	once	15	-	CASSLAGSGNEKLFF	TGTGCCAGCAGCTTGGCAGGGTCTGGTAATGAAAAACTGTTTTTT
TRBJ1-6	TRBV6-5	-	14	TRBD1	CASNQGQAGAPLHF	TGTGCCAGCAACCAGGGACAGGCTGGGGCACCCCTCCACTTT
TRBJ2-3	TRBV6-6	-	17	TRBD2	CASSPGDRLAGPNTQYF	TGTGCCAGCAGTCCAGGGGACCGACTAGCGGGGCCAAATACGCAGTATTTT
TRBJ2-3	TRBV19	-	15	-	CASSIGGTATDTQYF	TGTGCCAGTAGTATTGGCGGGACCGCCACAGATACGCAGTATTTT
TRBJ1-5	TRBV19	once	13	TRBD1	CASATGGDQPQHF	TGTGCCAGTGCGACAGGGGGCGATCAGCCCCAGCATTTT
TRBJ1-1	TRBV18	few	14	-	CASSPQPTGTEAFF	TGTGCCAGCTCACCACAGCCTACAGGGACTGAAGCTTTCTTT
TRBJ2-2	TRBV11-2	once	19	TRBD1	CASSPPGQADRRNTGELFF	TGTGCCAGCAGCCCACCGGGACAGGCGGATCGAAGGAACACCGGGGAGCTGTTTTTT
TRBJ1-6	TRBV7-9	few	12	-	CASSFRDSPLHF	TGTGCCAGCAGCTTTCGGGATTCACCCCTCCACTTT
TRBJ1-2	TRBV6-5	-	15	-	CAAPGGDTPNYGYTF	TGTGCCGCCCCGGGAGGGGATACGCCTAACTATGGCTACACCTTC
TRBJ2-2	TRBV7-2	-	16	-	CASSPLSVSNTGELFF	TGTGCCAGCAGCCCCCTAAGCGTCTCGAACACCGGGGAGCTGTTTTTT
TRBJ1-3	TRBV4-2	-	13	TRBD1	CASSRQGANTIYF	TGTGCCAGCAGCAGACAGGGCGCAAACACCATATATTTT
TRBJ2-7	TRBV25-1	-	17	-	CAVSAPRYPGLSYEQYF	TGTGCCGTCAGCGCCCCTCGGTACCCGGGACTGAGCTACGAGCAGTACTTC
TRBJ2-2	TRBV30	-	13	-	CAWRGLRNGELFF	TGTGCCTGGAGAGGACTGAGGAACGGGGAGCTGTTTTTT
TRBJ1-2	TRBV3-1/TRBV3-2	-	15	-	CASSQDQAVAYGYTF	TGTGCCAGCAGCCAAGATCAAGCGGTTGCCTATGGCTACACCTTC
TRBJ1-1	TRBV14	-	18	-	CASSQESWGFRVFAEAFF	TGTGCCAGCAGCCAAGAGAGTTGGGGTTTCAGGGTGTTCGCTGAAGCTTTCTTT
TRBJ2-3	TRBV5-1	-	15	-	CASSLVGDPSDTQYF	TGCGCCAGCAGCTTGGTGGGCGATCCGTCAGATACGCAGTATTTT
TRBJ2-7	TRBV11-1	-	14	TRBD1	CASSPWTGAGEQYF	TGTGCCAGCAGCCCTTGGACAGGGGCTGGCGAGCAGTACTTC
TRBJ2-5	TRBV27	-	17	TRBD1	CASSLSVGTGARKTQYF	TGTGCCAGCAGTTTATCGGTCGGGACAGGGGCTAGGAAGACCCAGTACTTC
TRBJ2-7	TRBV13	-	16	-	CASSFTSSEKSYEQYF	TGTGCCAGCAGCTTCACTAGCAGCGAGAAGAGCTACGAGCAGTACTTC
TRBJ1-4	TRBV30	few	14	-	CAWSRAGRNEKLFF	TGTGCCTGGAGTCGGGCAGGGCGTAATGAAAAACTGTTTTTT
TRBJ2-3	TRBV7-9	-	21	TRBD2	CASSTLVPGLAGGRRTDTQYF	TGTGCCAGCAGCACTCTCGTTCCGGGACTAGCGGGGGGCCGACGCACAGATACGCAGTATTTT
TRBJ1-1	TRBV7-3	few	15	TRBD1	CASSHRQGVFTEAFF	TGTGCCAGCAGCCATAGACAGGGGGTGTTCACTGAAGCTTTCTTT
TRBJ2-1	TRBV7-9	-	13	-	CASSPHGRGEQFF	TGTGCCAGCAGCCCCCACGGTCGGGGTGAGCAGTTCTTC